This entry is about one TCR beta chain. Its antigen remains unknown. The sample is drawn from a study of shared clonotypes between healthy human individuals. Study-wide context: Each donor's CD8 memory used one plate, CD8 naive two, each CD4 subset three. Study conclusions and caveats: With four donors compared, 4.5% to 6.5% of naive CD4 clonotypes were shared. Estimated richness was generally greater in naive than memory subsets.

Data came from immunoSEQ multiplex PCR; TCRdb stores just in-frame clones and leaves some out. Of over a million clones in the sample, roughly 96% were seen once. CDR3 length: 15 residues. V lost 6 bases and J 1 base, leaving 15 bases between the germline ends. In germline, CDR1 is MDHEN, CDR2 SYDVKM. Sequencing used naive CD4+ T cells sorted from blood. Subset in this sample: CD45RA+ positively selected. The TCR comes from a man under 40 in good health. The chain has TRBV28 and TRBJ2-5; possible D gene TRBD2, 6 bases. CDR3 bases: TGTGCCAGCAGCACTCTCTCGGGAGTCCAAGAGACCCAGTACTTC. It is translated as CASSTLSGVQETQYF.